The source of this T cell receptor (beta chain) is a study of T cells in tuberculosis. As for the study in general: IGRA-negative adolescents, IGRA-positive adolescents with latent tuberculosis and adults with active tuberculosis formed this South African cohort.

Findings and limits, study-wide: Active tuberculosis patients had shorter CDR3-alpha; the beta difference was nonsignificant. Smaller distances to GMM-specific TCRs suggested their expansion in active tuberculosis.

This CDR3 has 17 amino acids. The ends lost 7 bases at V and 1 base at J; junction bases unmatched: 13. From germline, CDR1 is KGHSH and CDR2 LQKENI. This clone has only one observation. What it recognizes is unknown. Produced via immunoSEQ multiplex PCR; TCRdb's table is partial and in-frame only. The top ten clones hold 12% of a sample with 30,000 to 45,000 clones, approximately 94% of them seen once. Unsorted cryopreserved PBMC were sequenced, averaging roughly 94,000 T cells per clinical donor. Material: PBMCs. The V call is TRBV18, the J call TRBJ2-4; 7 bases line up with TRBD1. The receptor's source is a donor aged 10-29 years with latent tuberculosis or without tuberculosis infection. Some clones in this sample may be carry-over from other donors' samples. CDR3 nucleotide sequence: TGTGCCAGCTTAGAGTCCGGGACAGCGGTGGCCAAAAACATTCAGTACTTC. Translation: CASLESGTAVAKNIQYF. The whole variable domain, remainder taken from reference TRBV18 and TRBJ2-4, is NAGVMQNPRHLVRRRGQEARLRCSPMKGHSHVYWYRQLPEEGLKFMVYLQKENIIDESGMPKERFSAEFPKEGPSILRIQQVVRGDSAAYFCASLESGTAVAKNIQYFGAGTRLSVL.